This T cell receptor (beta chain) was sequenced for a study of Graves' ophthalmopathy and Graves' hyperthyroidism. RNA transcripts were the template, and TCR beta CDR3 regions were amplified from them. An opening RT-PCR round employed HTBI primers and preceded a second-round multiplex PCR. TCRdb re-called the multiplex PCR reads through MiXCR, storing one row per CDR3 protein. The repertoire holds more than 1,000,000 distinct CDR3 sequences, roughly 35% seen once, with approximately 12% in the top ten. V lost 6 bases to trimming and J lost 9 bases; unmatched junction nucleotides: 2. Germline loops: CDR1 SNHLY, CDR2 FYNNEI. The CDR3 is made up of 11 amino acids.

The receptor's source is an adult man with Graves' hyperthyroidism. The chain joins TRBV2 to TRBJ2-1, with 7 nucleotides matching TRBD2. Source material: peripheral blood or thyroid tissue (not recorded which). The CDR3 coding sequence is TGTGCCAGCAGGGGGGGGACTGAGCAGTTCTTC. Protein: CASRGGTEQFF.